The source of this T cell receptor (beta chain) is a study of patients and donors after allogeneic stem cell transplantation. This clonotype has at least ten counts. The V segment lost 0 bases and the J segment 4 bases; nucleotides outside the gene matches: 8. The CDR3 consists of 15 residues. Germline assignment: CDR1 DFQATT and CDR2 SNEGSKA (reference sequence). TCRdb reanalysed the RT-PCR reads using MiXCR and keeps one entry per CDR3 protein. This sample carries about 960,000 distinct CDR3 sequences, approximately 18% of them seen once, and the ten largest clones take roughly 6.4%. This chain joins TRBV20-1 and TRBJ2-7; 8 positions match TRBD1. The receptor's source is a human donor who was either an allogeneic HSCT recipient or a stem cell or donor lymphocyte infusion donor (not recorded which). It is not recorded whose cells these are; they may come from a transplant donor. Specimen: blood, either unsorted or a sorted T cell fraction (not recorded which). This CDR3 is CSARERRQGRYEQYF. The CDR3 coding sequence is TGCAGTGCTAGAGAGAGGAGACAGGGGCGGTACGAGCAGTACTTC.